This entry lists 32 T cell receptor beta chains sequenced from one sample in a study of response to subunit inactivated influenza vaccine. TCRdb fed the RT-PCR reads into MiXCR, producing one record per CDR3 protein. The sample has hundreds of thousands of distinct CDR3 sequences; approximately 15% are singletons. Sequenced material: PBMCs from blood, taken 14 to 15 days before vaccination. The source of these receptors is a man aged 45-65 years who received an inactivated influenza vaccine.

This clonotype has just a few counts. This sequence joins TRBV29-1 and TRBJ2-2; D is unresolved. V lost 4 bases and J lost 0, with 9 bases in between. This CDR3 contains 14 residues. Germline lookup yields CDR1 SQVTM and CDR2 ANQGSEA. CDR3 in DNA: TGCAGCGTTGTGCCAGGTGCGAACACCGGGGAGCTGTTTTTT. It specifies CSVVPGANTGELFF.

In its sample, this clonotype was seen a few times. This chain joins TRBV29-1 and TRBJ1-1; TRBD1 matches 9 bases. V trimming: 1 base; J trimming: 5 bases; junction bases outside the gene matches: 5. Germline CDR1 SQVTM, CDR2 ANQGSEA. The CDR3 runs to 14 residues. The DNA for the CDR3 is TGCAGCGTTGAAGGGACAGGGGTAAGGACTGAAGCTTTCTTT. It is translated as CSVEGTGVRTEAFF.

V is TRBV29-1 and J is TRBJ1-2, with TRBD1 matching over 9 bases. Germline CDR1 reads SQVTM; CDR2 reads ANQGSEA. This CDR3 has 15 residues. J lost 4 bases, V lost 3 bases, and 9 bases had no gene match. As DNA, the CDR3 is TGCAGCGTTGATGGACGGGGACAGGGAAGCTATGGCTACACCTTC. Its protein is CSVDGRGQGSYGYTF.

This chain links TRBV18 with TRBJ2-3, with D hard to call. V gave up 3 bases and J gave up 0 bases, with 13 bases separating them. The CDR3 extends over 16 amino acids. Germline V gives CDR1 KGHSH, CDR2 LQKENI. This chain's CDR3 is CASSPLKIVSTDTQYF. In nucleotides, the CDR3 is TGTGCCAGCTCACCTCTTAAGATCGTCAGCACAGATACGCAGTATTTT.

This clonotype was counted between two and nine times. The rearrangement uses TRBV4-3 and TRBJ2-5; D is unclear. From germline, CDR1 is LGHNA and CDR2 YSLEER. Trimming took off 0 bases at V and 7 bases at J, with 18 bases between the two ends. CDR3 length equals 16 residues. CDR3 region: CASSQEVGSKSWTQYF. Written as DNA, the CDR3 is TGCGCCAGCAGCCAAGAAGTGGGGTCCAAGAGTTGGACCCAGTACTTC.

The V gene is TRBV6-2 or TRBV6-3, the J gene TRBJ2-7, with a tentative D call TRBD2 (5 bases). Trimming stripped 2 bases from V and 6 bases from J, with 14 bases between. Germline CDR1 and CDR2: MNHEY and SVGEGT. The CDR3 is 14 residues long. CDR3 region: CASSYAPASSEQYF. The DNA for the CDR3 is TGTGCCAGCAGTTACGCCCCCGCTAGCTCCGAGCAGTACTTC.

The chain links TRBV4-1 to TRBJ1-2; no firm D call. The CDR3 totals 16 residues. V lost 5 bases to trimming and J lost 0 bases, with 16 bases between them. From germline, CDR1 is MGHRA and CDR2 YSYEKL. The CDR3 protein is CASSEVGWLPNYGYTF. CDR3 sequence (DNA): TGCGCCAGCAGCGAAGTAGGGTGGTTACCTAACTATGGCTACACCTTC.

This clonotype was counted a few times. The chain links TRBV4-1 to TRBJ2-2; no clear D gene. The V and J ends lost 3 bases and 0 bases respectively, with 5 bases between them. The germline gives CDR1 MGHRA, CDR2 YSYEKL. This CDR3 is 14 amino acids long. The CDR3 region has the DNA TGCGCCAGCAGCCAGCGCCCGAACACCGGGGAGCTGTTTTTT. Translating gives CASSQRPNTGELFF.

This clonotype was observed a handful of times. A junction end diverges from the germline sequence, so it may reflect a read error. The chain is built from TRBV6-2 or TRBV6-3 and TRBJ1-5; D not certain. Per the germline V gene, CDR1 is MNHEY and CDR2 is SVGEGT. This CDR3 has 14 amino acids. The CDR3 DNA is TGTGCCAGCACTTACCCCGGTAGCAATCAGCCCCAGCATTTT. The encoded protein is CASTYPGSNQPQHF.

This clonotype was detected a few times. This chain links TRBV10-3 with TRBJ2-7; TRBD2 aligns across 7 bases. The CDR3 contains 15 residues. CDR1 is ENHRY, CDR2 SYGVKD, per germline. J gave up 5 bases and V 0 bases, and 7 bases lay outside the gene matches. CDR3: CAISESGGDIDEQYF. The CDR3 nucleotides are TGTGCCATCAGTGAGTCGGGGGGGGATATCGACGAGCAGTACTTC.

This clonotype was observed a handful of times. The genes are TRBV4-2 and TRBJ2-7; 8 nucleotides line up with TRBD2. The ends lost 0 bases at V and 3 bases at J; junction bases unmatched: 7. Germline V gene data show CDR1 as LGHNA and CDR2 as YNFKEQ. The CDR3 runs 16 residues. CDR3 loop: CASSQEPGGTFYEQYF. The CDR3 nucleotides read TGTGCCAGCAGCCAAGAACCGGGAGGGACCTTCTACGAGCAGTACTTC.

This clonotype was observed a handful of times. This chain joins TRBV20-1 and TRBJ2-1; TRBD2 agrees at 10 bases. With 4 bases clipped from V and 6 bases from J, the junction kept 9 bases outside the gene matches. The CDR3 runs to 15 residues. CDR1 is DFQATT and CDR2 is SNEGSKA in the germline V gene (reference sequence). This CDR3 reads CSATETSGASNEQFF. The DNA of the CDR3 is TGCAGTGCTACAGAAACTAGCGGGGCCTCCAATGAGCAGTTCTTC.

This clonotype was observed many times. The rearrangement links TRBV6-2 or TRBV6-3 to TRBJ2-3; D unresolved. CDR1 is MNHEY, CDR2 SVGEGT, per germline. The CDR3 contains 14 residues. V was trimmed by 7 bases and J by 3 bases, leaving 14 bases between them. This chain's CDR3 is CASTRNTGTDTQYF. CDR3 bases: TGTGCCAGCACCCGAAACACCGGGACAGATACGCAGTATTTT.

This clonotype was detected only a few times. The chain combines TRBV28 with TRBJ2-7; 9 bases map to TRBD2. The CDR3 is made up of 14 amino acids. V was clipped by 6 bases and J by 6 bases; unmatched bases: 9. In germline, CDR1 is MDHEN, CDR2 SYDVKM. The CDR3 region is CASRKLAGSLEQYF. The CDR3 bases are TGTGCCAGCAGGAAACTAGCGGGTTCGCTCGAGCAGTACTTC.

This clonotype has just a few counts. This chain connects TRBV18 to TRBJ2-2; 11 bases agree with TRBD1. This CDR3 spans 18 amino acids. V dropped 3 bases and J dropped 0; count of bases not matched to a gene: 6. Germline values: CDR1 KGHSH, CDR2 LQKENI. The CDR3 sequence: CASSPTGTGGPNTGELFF. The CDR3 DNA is TGTGCCAGCTCACCCACCGGGACAGGGGGACCGAACACCGGGGAGCTGTTTTTT. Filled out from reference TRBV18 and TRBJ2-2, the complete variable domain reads NAGVMQNPRHLVRRRGQEARLRCSPMKGHSHVYWYRQLPEEGLKFMVYLQKENIIDESGMPKERFSAEFPKEGPSILRIQQVVRGDSAAYFCASSPTGTGGPNTGELFFGEGSRLTVL.

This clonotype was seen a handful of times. DNA for the CDR3: TGCGCCAGCAGCCAAGAGGCCACTAGCGCCTTCTACGAGCAGTACTTC. Translation gives CASSQEATSAFYEQYF. The J gene is TRBJ2-7, the V gene TRBV4-1; 7 nucleotides line up with TRBD2. The V segment lost 0 bases and the J segment 3 bases; nucleotides outside the gene matches: 8. From germline, CDR1 is MGHRA and CDR2 YSYEKL. The CDR3 totals 16 residues.

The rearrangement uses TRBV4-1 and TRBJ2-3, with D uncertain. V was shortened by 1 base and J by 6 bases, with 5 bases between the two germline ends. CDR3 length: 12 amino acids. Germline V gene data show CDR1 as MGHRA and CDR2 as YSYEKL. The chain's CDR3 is CASSQGMDTQYF. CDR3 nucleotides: TGCGCCAGCAGCCAAGGGATGGATACGCAGTATTTT.

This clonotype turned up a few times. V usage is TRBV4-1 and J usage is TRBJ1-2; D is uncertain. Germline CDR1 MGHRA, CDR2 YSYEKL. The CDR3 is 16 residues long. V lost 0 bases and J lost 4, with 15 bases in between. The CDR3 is CASSQEPRGVLYGYTF. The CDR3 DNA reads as TGCGCCAGCAGCCAAGAGCCCAGAGGTGTACTCTATGGCTACACCTTC.

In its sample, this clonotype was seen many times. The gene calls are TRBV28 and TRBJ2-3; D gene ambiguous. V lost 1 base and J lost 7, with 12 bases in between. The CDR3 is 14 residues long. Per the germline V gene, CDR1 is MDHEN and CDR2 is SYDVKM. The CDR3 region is CASSLFFGRHTQYF. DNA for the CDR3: TGTGCCAGCAGTTTATTCTTCGGGCGACATACGCAGTATTTT.

The CDR3 DNA follows: TGCGCCAGCAGCCCAGGGGACAGGAACCACGAGCAGTACTTC. Translated, it gives CASSPGDRNHEQYF. The genes are TRBV5-1 and TRBJ2-7, with 8 bases lining up with TRBD1. The germline V gene has CDR1 SGHRS and CDR2 YFSETQ. CDR3 length: 14 amino acids. Losses at the gene ends were 4 bases for V and 5 bases for J; bases not matched to a gene: 8.

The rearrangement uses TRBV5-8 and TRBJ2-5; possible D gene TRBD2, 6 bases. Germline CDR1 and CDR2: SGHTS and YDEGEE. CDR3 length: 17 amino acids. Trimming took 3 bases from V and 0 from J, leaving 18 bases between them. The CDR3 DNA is TGTGCCAGCAGCTGGGTCGGCGGGGTACAGAACCAAGAGACCCAGTACTTC. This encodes CASSWVGGVQNQETQYF.

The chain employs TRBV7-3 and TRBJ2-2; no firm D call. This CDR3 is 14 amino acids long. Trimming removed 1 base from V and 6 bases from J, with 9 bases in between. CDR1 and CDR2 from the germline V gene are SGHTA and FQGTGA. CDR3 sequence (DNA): TGTGCCAGCAGCTTAAGCGCAGTCGCCGGGGAGCTGTTTTTT. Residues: CASSLSAVAGELFF. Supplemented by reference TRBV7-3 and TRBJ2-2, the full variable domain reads GAGVSQTPSNKVTEKGKYVELRCDPISGHTALYWYRQSLGQGPEFLIYFQGTGAADDSGLPNDRFFAVRPEGSVSTLKIQRTERGDSAVYLCASSLSAVAGELFFGEGSRLTVL.

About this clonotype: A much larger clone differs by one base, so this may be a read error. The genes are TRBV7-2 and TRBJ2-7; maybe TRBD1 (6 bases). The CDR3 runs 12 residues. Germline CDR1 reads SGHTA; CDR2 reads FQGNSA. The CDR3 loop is CASSLTGHEQSF. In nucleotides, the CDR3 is TGTGCCAGCAGCTTAACAGGGCACGAGCAGTCCTTC.

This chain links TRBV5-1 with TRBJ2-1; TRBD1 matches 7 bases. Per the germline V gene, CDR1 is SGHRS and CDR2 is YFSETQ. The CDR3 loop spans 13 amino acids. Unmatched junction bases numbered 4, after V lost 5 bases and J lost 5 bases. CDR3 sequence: CASRQQGNNEQFF. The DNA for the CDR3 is TGCGCCAGCAGACAACAGGGGAACAATGAGCAGTTCTTC. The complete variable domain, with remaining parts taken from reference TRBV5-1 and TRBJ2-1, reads KAGVTQTPRYLIKTRGQQVTLSCSPISGHRSVSWYQQTPGQGLQFLFEYFSETQRNKGNFPGRFSGRQFSNSRSEMNVSTLELGDSALYLCASRQQGNNEQFFGPGTRLTVL.

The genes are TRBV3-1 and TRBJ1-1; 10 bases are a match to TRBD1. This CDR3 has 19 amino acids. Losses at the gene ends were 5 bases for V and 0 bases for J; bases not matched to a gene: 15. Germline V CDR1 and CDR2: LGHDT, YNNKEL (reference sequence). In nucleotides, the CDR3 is TGTGCCAGCAGCGTTTATCAGGGACAGGGGAAGAACATGAACACTGAAGCTTTCTTT. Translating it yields CASSVYQGQGKNMNTEAFF.

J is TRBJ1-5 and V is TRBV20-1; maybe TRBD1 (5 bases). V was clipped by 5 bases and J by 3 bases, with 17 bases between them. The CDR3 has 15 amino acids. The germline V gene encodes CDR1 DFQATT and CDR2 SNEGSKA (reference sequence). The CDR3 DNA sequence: TGCAGTGCTCCCCTTGAGGGGTCAGTCAATCAGCCCCAGCATTTT. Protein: CSAPLEGSVNQPQHF.

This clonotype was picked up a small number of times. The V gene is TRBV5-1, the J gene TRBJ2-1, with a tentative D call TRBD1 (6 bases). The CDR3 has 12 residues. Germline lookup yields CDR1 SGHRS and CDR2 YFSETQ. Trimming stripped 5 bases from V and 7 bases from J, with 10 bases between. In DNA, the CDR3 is TGCGCCAGCAGGCAGGGGTGGAATGAGCAGTTCTTC. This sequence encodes CASRQGWNEQFF.

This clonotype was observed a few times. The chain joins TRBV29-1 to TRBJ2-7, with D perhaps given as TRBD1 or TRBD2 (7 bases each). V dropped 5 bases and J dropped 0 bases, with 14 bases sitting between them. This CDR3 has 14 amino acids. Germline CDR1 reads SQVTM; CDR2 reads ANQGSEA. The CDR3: CSVFGRGGSYEQYF. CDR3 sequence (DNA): TGCAGCGTTTTCGGCAGGGGGGGCTCCTACGAGCAGTACTTC.

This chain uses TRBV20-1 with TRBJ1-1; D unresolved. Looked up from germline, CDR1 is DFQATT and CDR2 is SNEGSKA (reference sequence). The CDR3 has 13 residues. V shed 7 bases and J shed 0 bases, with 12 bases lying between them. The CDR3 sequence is CSVSPGVNTEAFF. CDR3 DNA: TGCAGTGTCAGCCCCGGGGTGAACACTGAAGCTTTCTTT.

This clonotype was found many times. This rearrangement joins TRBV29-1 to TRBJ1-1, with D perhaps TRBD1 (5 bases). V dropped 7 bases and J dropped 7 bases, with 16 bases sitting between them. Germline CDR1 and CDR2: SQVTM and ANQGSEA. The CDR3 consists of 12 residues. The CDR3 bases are TGCAGCGCAAGGGGCGGTGATAATGAAGCTTTCTTT. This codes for CSARGGDNEAFF.

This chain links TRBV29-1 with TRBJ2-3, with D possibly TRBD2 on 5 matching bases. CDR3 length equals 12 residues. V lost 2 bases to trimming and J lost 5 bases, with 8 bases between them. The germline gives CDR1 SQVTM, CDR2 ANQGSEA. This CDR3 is CSVERGGDTQYF. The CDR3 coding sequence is TGCAGCGTTGAACGAGGAGGAGATACGCAGTATTTT.

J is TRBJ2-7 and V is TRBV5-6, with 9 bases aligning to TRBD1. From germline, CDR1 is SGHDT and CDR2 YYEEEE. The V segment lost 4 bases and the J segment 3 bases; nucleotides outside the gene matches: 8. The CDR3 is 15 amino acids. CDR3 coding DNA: TGTGCCAGCAGCACCTGGGACAGGGCGAACTACGAGCAGTACTTC. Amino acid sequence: CASSTWDRANYEQYF.